The T cell receptor (beta chain) described here comes from a study of blood T cells in healthy people across ages. Primed by a sample-barcoded 5' primer and a J-beta primer mix, a second PCR proceeded for about 7 to 11 cycles. One entry per CDR3 protein, called by TCRdb with MiXCR from the 5' RACE reads. Counted here are some 1,800,000 distinct CDR3 sequences, about 39% occurring once; the ten biggest clones make up more than 20%. The receptor's source is a human donor in good health. Sequencing used blood.

The CDR3 loop reads CSARDPREGVNEQFF. CDR3 sequence (DNA): TGCAGTGCTAGAGATCCTAGGGAGGGTGTAAATGAGCAGTTCTTC. The J gene is TRBJ2-1, the V gene TRBV20-1, with 7 bases identical to TRBD2. Germline V gene sequence: CDR1 DFQATT, CDR2 SNEGSKA (reference sequence). The CDR3 loop spans 15 amino acids. V shed 0 bases and J 7 bases; nucleotides not matched to a gene: 9.